This T cell receptor (beta chain) was observed in a study of T cells after yellow fever vaccination. Study-level points and caveats: After the booster, roughly 96% of CD4 and 75% to 90% of CD8 primary-response clones were re-detected. Repertoires sorted by FACS could include abundant clonotypes that are contaminants from the bulk population.

This CDR3 is 13 amino acids long. Trimming removed 5 bases at V and 4 bases at J, with 9 bases between. TCRdb reprocessed the 5' RACE reads with MiXCR, giving one entry per CDR3 protein. The sample has about 74,000 distinct CDR3 sequences, roughly 7.4% seen once. This clonotype was counted ten times or more. Its cognate antigen is unknown. The origin of this receptor is a man between 18 and 35 years old who received the YFV17D yellow fever vaccine. The chain joins TRBV12-3 or TRBV12-4 to TRBJ1-5; no firm D call. The sample in question was CD8+ T cells sorted from PBMCs, obtained 5 to 6 days after the first yellow fever vaccination. CDR3 nucleotide sequence: TGTGCCAGCAGTCCCTCGGGGAATCAGCCCCAGCATTTT. It encodes CASSPSGNQPQHF.